These 26 T cell receptor beta chains came from one sample sequenced in a study of T cell clonality in common variable immunodeficiency. Notes on the study in general: Fewer deletions and N-nucleotide insertions were reportedly seen in common variable immunodeficiency TCR beta sequences.

Their target antigens are unknown. Produced via immunoSEQ multiplex PCR; TCRdb's table is partial and in-frame only. The table lists about 32,000 clones, with no singletons. The source material was peripheral blood mononuclear cells. These receptors came from a human donor with common variable immunodeficiency.

This clone came up many times. Read coverage stops 3 residues before the CDR3 terminus; the germline J gene supplies the remainder. V usage is TRBV5-6 and J usage is TRBJ1-1; D unresolved. Germline values: CDR1 SGHDT, CDR2 YYEEEE. The CDR3 is made up of 14 amino acids. V was pared by 4 bases and J by 1 base, with 11 bases between. The sequenced part of the CDR3 DNA is TGTGCCAGCAGCCCCGGCGGGGAGAACACTGAA. This codes for CASSPGGENTE. The full CDR3 sequence reads CASSPGGENTEAFF.

This clone was seen only a few times. The read terminates 3 residues before the CDR3 end, so the remaining end is supplied by the germline J gene. The chain recombines TRBV7-3 with TRBJ1-2; tentative D call: TRBD1 (6 bases). Trimming removed 5 bases at V and 5 bases at J, with 12 bases between. Germline V gene lookup returns CDR1 SGHTA and CDR2 FQGTGA. This CDR3 is built from 13 residues. Here the CDR3 reads CASSPTGRYGYTF. CDR3 DNA, as far as it was read: TGTGCCAGCAGCCCTACAGGGAGGTATGGC. Drawing the rest from reference TRBV7-3 and TRBJ1-2, the complete variable domain is GAGVSQTPSNKVTEKGKYVELRCDPISGHTALYWYRQSLGQGPEFLIYFQGTGAADDSGLPNDRFFAVRPEGSVSTLKIQRTERGDSAVYLCASSPTGRYGYTFGSGTRLTVV.

Points on this clone: The sequenced fragment ends 3 residues before the CDR3 boundary, so the rest is inferred from the germline J gene. This same CDR3 is encoded by further DNA sequences in the sample. This chain links TRBV7-9 with TRBJ1-5, with a tentative D call TRBD1 (5 bases). The V end lost 3 bases, the J end lost 4 bases, and 7 bases lay between the germline ends. The CDR3 runs 13 residues. Per germline, CDR1 SEHNR and CDR2 FQNEAQ (reference sequence). CDR3 sequence reads: CASSFGGNQPQHF. Incomplete CDR3 DNA: TGTGCCAGCAGCTTTGGGGGGAATCAGCCC.

This clone was picked up many times. The CDR3 end lies 3 residues beyond the end of the read and is filled in from the germline J gene. This chain joins TRBV11-3 and TRBJ1-1; D might be TRBD1 (5 bases). CDR3 length equals 14 residues. Trimming took 4 bases from V and 4 from J, leaving 13 bases between them. Germline CDR1 is SGHNT and CDR2 is YENEEA. The chain's CDR3 is CASSSLTEITEAFF. Incomplete CDR3 DNA: TGTGCCAGCAGCTCCTTGACAGAGATCACTGAA.

As for this clone: The CDR3 is cut off 3 residues early in the read; its end comes from the germline J gene. The chain combines TRBV6-2 or TRBV6-3 with TRBJ1-5; 8 bases are a match to TRBD1. From germline, CDR1 is MNHEY and CDR2 SVGEGT. This CDR3 has 13 residues. Unmatched junction bases numbered 2, after V lost 9 bases and J lost 1 base. CDR3 bases read: TGTGCCAGTGACAGGGGAAGCAATCAGCCC. Amino acids: CASDRGSNQP. In full, the CDR3 reads CASDRGSNQPQHF.

Concerning this clone itself: The read stops 3 residues short of the end of the CDR3; the missing end is completed from the germline J gene. The V and J genes are TRBV7-2 and TRBJ1-4; 7 nucleotides align to TRBD1. CDR3 length: 14 amino acids. Germline CDR1 reads SGHTA; CDR2 reads FQGNSA. After removal of 5 bases from V and 8 bases from J, the junction contained 8 bases not matched to a gene. Partial CDR3 DNA: TGTGCCAGCAGCCGAGCAGGGGGTGGGGAAAAA. It encodes CASSRAGGGEK. The full CDR3 protein is CASSRAGGGEKLFF.

Worth noting for this clone: The CDR3 extends 3 residues past the end of the read, so its final part is completed from the germline J gene. The chain links TRBV7-2 to TRBJ1-5, with 7 bases lining up with TRBD1. This CDR3 is built from 15 residues. Per germline, CDR1 SGHTA and CDR2 FQGNSA. V lost 5 bases, J lost 0 bases, and 4 bases stayed unmatched. Incomplete CDR3 DNA: TGTGCCAGCAGCCTAGGGGGCCCTAGCAATCAGCCC. Protein sequence: CASSLGGPSNQP. The CDR3 as a whole reads CASSLGGPSNQPQHF.

There are a few counts of this clone. One end of the junction is discordant with germline, which a read error may explain. Sequencing ends 3 residues short of the CDR3 end; the germline J gene provides the rest. This chain connects TRBV7-2 to TRBJ2-5, with TRBD2 identical over 11 bases. The CDR3 has 14 amino acids. In germline, CDR1 is SGHTA, CDR2 FQGNSA. Partial CDR3 DNA: TGTGCCAGCAGCGTAGCGGGGGGGCCTGAGACC. Protein product: CASSVAGGPET. The full CDR3 protein reads CASSVAGGPETQYF.

A note on this clone: The read is 3 residues too short to cover the CDR3 end, so that end is filled in from the germline J gene. The chain employs TRBV18 and TRBJ2-7; no firm D call. The V gene's germline CDR1 is KGHSH and CDR2 LQKENI. V lost 6 bases to trimming and J lost 2 bases, with 11 bases between them. The CDR3 loop spans 13 amino acids. The DNA read from the CDR3 is TGTGCCAGCTCCCCAAGTGCGACCTACGAG. Translated: CASSPSATYE. The whole CDR3 sequence is CASSPSATYEQYF.

As concerns this clone: Coverage ceases 3 residues before the CDR3 finishes, and the germline J gene fills in the end. The chain links TRBV5-1 to TRBJ2-1; 8 positions match TRBD2. Germline V gene sequence: CDR1 SGHRS, CDR2 YFSETQ. The CDR3 covers 15 residues. V lost 4 bases, J lost 4 bases, and 7 bases stayed unmatched. CDR3 protein: CASSRGTSGYNEQFF. CDR3 bases read: TGCGCCAGCAGCCGAGGGACTAGTGGATACAATGAG.

As regards this clone: The CDR3 extends 3 residues past the end of the read, so its final part is completed from the germline J gene. This chain links TRBV20-1 with TRBJ2-1, with 8 bases aligning to TRBD2. In germline, CDR1 is DFQATT, CDR2 SNEGSKA (reference sequence). V was pared by 6 bases and J by 0 bases, with 7 bases of the junction left unmatched. CDR3 size: 15 residues. CDR3 sequence: CSADTGTSSYNEQFF. The sequenced CDR3 bases are TGCAGTGCAGATACCGGGACTAGCTCCTACAATGAG.

On this clone itself: The read ends 3 residues early relative to the CDR3; the germline J gene fills the gap. The V call is TRBV19, the J call TRBJ1-2; possibly TRBD1 for D (5 bases). This CDR3 comprises 14 residues. Trimming left V 3 bases short and J 4 bases short, with 12 bases between. The germline gives CDR1 LNHDA, CDR2 SQIVND (reference sequence). CDR3 region: CASSIPQTVYGYTF. The CDR3 DNA, read in part, is TGTGCCAGTAGTATTCCCCAGACAGTCTATGGC. The full variable domain, rest sourced from reference TRBV19 and TRBJ1-2, is DGGITQSPKYLFRKEGQNVTLSCEQNLNHDAMYWYRQDPGQGLRLIYYSQIVNDFQKGDIAEGYSVSREKKESFPLTVTSAQKNPTAFYLCASSIPQTVYGYTFGSGTRLTVV.

The sequenced CDR3 bases are TGTGCCAGCTCACACGGGGGACAGTCACCTAATTCCTATGGC. Protein product: CASSHGGQSPNSYG. The full CDR3 sequence reads CASSHGGQSPNSYGYTF. The V gene is TRBV18, the J gene TRBJ1-2; 7 nucleotides line up with TRBD1. The DNA ends 3 residues before the CDR3 does, and the rest of the CDR3 is filled in from the germline J gene. Germline V gene sequence: CDR1 KGHSH, CDR2 LQKENI. J lost 4 bases, V lost 4 bases, and 15 bases had no gene match. The CDR3 is made up of 17 amino acids.

Only a few counts were recorded for this clone. The read ends 3 residues shy of where the CDR3 ends; the end is completed using the germline J gene. This chain connects TRBV2 to TRBJ1-3; maybe TRBD1 (6 bases). V lost 4 bases, J lost 0 bases, and 10 bases lay in between. Germline assignment: CDR1 SNHLY and CDR2 FYNNEI. CDR3 length: 15 amino acids. CDR3 DNA, as far as it was read: TGTGCCAGCAGTGGAACAGGGCCCTCTGGAAACACC. Translation gives CASSGTGPSGNT. The CDR3 as a whole reads CASSGTGPSGNTIYF.

For this clone: The CDR3 extends 3 residues past the end of the read, so its final part is completed from the germline J gene. The chain has TRBV11-3 and TRBJ2-7, with 10 bases identical to TRBD1. Trimming at V came to 5 bases and at J to 6 bases, leaving 10 bases not matched to a gene. The germline V gene encodes CDR1 SGHNT and CDR2 YENEEA. The CDR3 contains 15 residues. This chain's CDR3 is CASSPGQGEALEQYF. Partial CDR3 DNA: TGTGCCAGCAGCCCAGGACAGGGGGAGGCCCTCGAG.

In the case of this clone: The CDR3 end is not reached by the read, which stops 3 residues before it; the germline J gene fills it in. The V gene is TRBV19, the J gene TRBJ1-2; no definite D call. Deletions cut 5 bases from V and 1 base from J, with 11 bases between. There are 14 residues in the CDR3. Germline V gives CDR1 LNHDA, CDR2 SQIVND (reference sequence). CDR3 protein: CASSYGPDNYGYTF. CDR3 DNA (partial): TGTGCCAGTAGTTATGGGCCCGATAACTATGGC. Full variable domain (outside the CDR3, taken from reference TRBV19 and TRBJ1-2): DGGITQSPKYLFRKEGQNVTLSCEQNLNHDAMYWYRQDPGQGLRLIYYSQIVNDFQKGDIAEGYSVSREKKESFPLTVTSAQKNPTAFYLCASSYGPDNYGYTFGSGTRLTVV.

In its sample, this clone was seen a few times. With the read ending 3 residues before the CDR3 end, the germline J gene is used to fill in that end. The V gene is TRBV30, the J gene TRBJ2-3; the match to TRBD2 covers 9 bases. This CDR3 spans 15 amino acids. Germline V lookup: CDR1 GTSNPN, CDR2 SVGIG (reference sequence). The trim removed 0 bases at V and 4 bases at J, leaving 5 bases unmatched. CDR3 bases read: TGTGCCTGGAGTGTATACGCGGGGGGGGCAGATACG. It codes for CAWSVYAGGADT. The CDR3, in full, reads CAWSVYAGGADTQYF.

This clone turned up a few times. The CDR3 end lies 3 residues beyond the end of the read and is filled in from the germline J gene. The gene calls are TRBV19 and TRBJ2-7, with 7 bases aligning to TRBD1. This CDR3 region has 15 residues. The trim removed 3 bases at V and 3 bases at J, leaving 8 bases unmatched. Germline V gene sequence: CDR1 LNHDA, CDR2 SQIVND (reference sequence). CDR3 bases read: TGTGCCAGTAGTATCATGACAGGGCCCCACTACGAG. This sequence encodes CASSIMTGPHYE. The CDR3, in full, reads CASSIMTGPHYEQYF.

This clone was counted ten times or more. CDR3 DNA (partial): TGTGCCAGCAGCTCGCCTCGGAGGGCGAACACTGAA. This sequence encodes CASSSPRRANTE. The entire CDR3 reads CASSSPRRANTEAFF. The chain recombines TRBV5-6 with TRBJ1-1; D is unresolved. The read ends 3 residues before the CDR3 terminus; that terminus is restored from the germline J gene. CDR3 length: 15 amino acids. V lost 3 bases and J 1 base, leaving 13 bases between the germline ends. In germline, CDR1 is SGHDT, CDR2 YYEEEE.

Only a few counts were recorded for this clone. Read data end 3 residues before the CDR3 end; the end is taken from the germline J gene. V is TRBV19 and J is TRBJ1-6; D might be TRBD1 (6 bases). The CDR3 contains 17 residues. Germline V lookup: CDR1 LNHDA, CDR2 SQIVND (reference sequence). Between the trimmed V and J ends, which lost 2 bases and 9 bases, there was a span of 20 bases. The DNA read from the CDR3 is TGTGCCAGTAGTATATTCGGTCAGGGGCAAATGGGTTCACCC. Protein product: CASSIFGQGQMGSP. The whole CDR3 sequence reads CASSIFGQGQMGSPLHF.

This clone was recorded at least ten times. The read is 3 residues too short to cover the CDR3 end, so that end is filled in from the germline J gene. The rearrangement uses TRBV29-1 and TRBJ1-1; D is possibly TRBD1 (6 bases). This CDR3 region has 14 residues. V was pared by 5 bases and J by 2 bases, with 15 bases between. CDR1 is SQVTM and CDR2 is ANQGSEA in the germline V gene. The covered CDR3 bases are TGCAGCGTTAGGAGGGGGGGGACAAACACTGAA. This gives the protein CSVRRGGTNTE. The entire CDR3 sequence reads CSVRRGGTNTEAFF. The whole variable domain, remainder taken from reference TRBV29-1 and TRBJ1-1, is SAVISQKPSRDICQRGTSLTIQCQVDSQVTMMFWYRQQPGQSLTLIATANQGSEATYESGFVIDKFPISRPNLTFSTLTVSNMSPEDSSIYLCSVRRGGTNTEAFFGQGTRLTVV.

This clone was observed a few times. The read stops 3 residues short of the end of the CDR3; the missing end is completed from the germline J gene. The chain links TRBV2 to TRBJ1-5; 9 bases line up with TRBD1. V shed 7 bases and J 4 bases; nucleotides not matched to a gene: 8. From germline, CDR1 is SNHLY and CDR2 FYNNEI. The CDR3 contains 15 residues. The covered CDR3 bases are TGTGCCAGCAAAAGGACGGGACAGGGTAATCAGCCC. Protein: CASKRTGQGNQP. The full CDR3 is CASKRTGQGNQPQHF. The full variable domain, in which reference TRBV2 and TRBJ1-5 provide the parts outside the CDR3, is EPEVTQTPSHQVTQMGQEVILRCVPISNHLYFYWYRQILGQKVEFLVSFYNNEISEKSEIFDDQFSVERPDGSNFTLKIRSTKLEDSAMYFCASKRTGQGNQPQHFGDGTRLSIL.

As for this clone: The CDR3 goes on 3 residues after the read ends, and that part is filled in from the germline J gene. J is TRBJ1-1 and V is TRBV19, with D tentatively TRBD1 (5 bases). Trimming pared 2 bases from V and 0 bases from J, leaving 16 bases between. The length of the CDR3 is 17 residues. The germline V gene encodes CDR1 LNHDA and CDR2 SQIVND (reference sequence). The covered CDR3 bases are TGTGCCAGTAGTATACACTTGCGGGGACGGGTGAACACTGAA. Residues: CASSIHLRGRVNTE. The CDR3 in its entirety is CASSIHLRGRVNTEAFF.

This clone appeared a few times. From the germline J gene comes the end of the CDR3, since the read stops 3 residues before it. The chain links TRBV5-1 to TRBJ2-1, with D unclear. The CDR3 is 16 amino acids. Germline lookup yields CDR1 SGHRS and CDR2 YFSETQ. Trimming removed 4 bases from V and 0 bases from J, with 14 bases in between. The CDR3 DNA, read in part, is TGCGCCAGCAGCCCAGACTCGCCAAGCTCCTACAATGAG. This sequence encodes CASSPDSPSSYNE. The CDR3 as a whole reads CASSPDSPSSYNEQFF.

This clone was detected a few times. The DNA ends 3 residues before the CDR3 does, and the rest of the CDR3 is filled in from the germline J gene. This chain connects TRBV6-1 to TRBJ2-2; D could derive from TRBD1 or TRBD2 (7 bases each). In germline, CDR1 is MNHNS, CDR2 SASEGT. Trimming pared 4 bases from V and 5 bases from J, leaving 14 bases between. CDR3 length equals 15 residues. This chain's CDR3 is CASSANRGGTGELFF. CDR3 DNA, as far as it was read: TGTGCCAGCAGTGCGAACAGGGGAGGGACCGGGGAG.

This clone has just a few counts. The read is 3 residues too short to cover the CDR3 end, so that end is filled in from the germline J gene. The chain carries TRBV5-1 and TRBJ2-1; D gene ambiguous. V was shortened by 0 bases and J by 6 bases, with 4 bases between the two germline ends. CDR3 size: 12 residues. Looked up from germline, CDR1 is SGHRS and CDR2 is YFSETQ. Incomplete CDR3 DNA: TGCGCCAGCAGCTTGGAGGGCAATGAG. Translating gives CASSLEGNE. The CDR3 in full is CASSLEGNEQFF.